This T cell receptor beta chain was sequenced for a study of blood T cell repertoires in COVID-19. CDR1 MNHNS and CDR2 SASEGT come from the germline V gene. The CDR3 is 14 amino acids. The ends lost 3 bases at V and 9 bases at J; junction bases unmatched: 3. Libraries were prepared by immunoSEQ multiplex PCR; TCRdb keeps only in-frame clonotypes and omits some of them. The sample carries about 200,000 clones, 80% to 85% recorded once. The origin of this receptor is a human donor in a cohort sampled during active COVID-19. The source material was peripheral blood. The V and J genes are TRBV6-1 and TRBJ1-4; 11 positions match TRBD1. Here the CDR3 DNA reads TGTGCCAGCAGTGAGGACAGGGGGCTTAAAAAACTGTTTTTT. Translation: CASSEDRGLKKLFF.